Included here is one T cell receptor beta chain sequence, with context. Its antigen is not known. This record comes from a study of cytomegalovirus exposure and HLA in healthy donors. Unrecorded immune exposure was likely among donors, who were nominally healthy when sampled. With 60 Vbeta and 13 Jbeta primers, the PCR was carried out. Clones were sequenced by immunoSEQ multiplex PCR, and TCRdb holds only the in-frame ones, with some missing. The table has under 150,000 clones, approximately 78% seen once. CDR1 and CDR2 (germline): MGHDK, SYGVNS. The CDR3 consists of 13 residues. V lost 6 bases and J 5 bases, leaving 14 bases between the germline ends. Study observations and caveats: After further analysis at a later stage, some 15,000 TCR beta sequences were associated with HLA alleles at 0.05 false discovery rate. In a later analysis, V- and J-gene trimming of beta chains associated with a DCLRE1C missense variant, replicated independently. Prior analysis indicated that the majority of TCR beta V segments exhibited productivity approximately 90% or approximately 30% of the time.

The receptor comes from a woman aged 40 to 49 in good health and CMV-seropositive. Sequenced sample: PBMCs. This chain uses TRBV25-1 with TRBJ2-7, with D perhaps TRBD1 (6 bases). This CDR3 is CASSKTGTHEQYF. In DNA, the CDR3 is TGTGCCAGCAGCAAGACAGGCACCCACGAGCAGTACTTC.